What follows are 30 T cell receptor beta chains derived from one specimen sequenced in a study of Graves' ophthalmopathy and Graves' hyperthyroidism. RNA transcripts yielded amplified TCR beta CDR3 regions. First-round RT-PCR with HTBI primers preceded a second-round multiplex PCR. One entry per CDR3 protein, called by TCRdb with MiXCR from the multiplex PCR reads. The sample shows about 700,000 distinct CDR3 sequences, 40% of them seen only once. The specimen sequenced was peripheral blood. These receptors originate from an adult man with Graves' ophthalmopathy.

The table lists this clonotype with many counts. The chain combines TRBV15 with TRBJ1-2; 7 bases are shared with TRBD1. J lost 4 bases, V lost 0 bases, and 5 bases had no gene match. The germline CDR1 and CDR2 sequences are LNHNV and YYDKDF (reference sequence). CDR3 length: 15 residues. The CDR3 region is CATSRDPTGTYGYTF. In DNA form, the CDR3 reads TGTGCCACCAGCAGAGATCCGACAGGGACCTATGGCTACACCTTC. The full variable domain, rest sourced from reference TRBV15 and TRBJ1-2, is DAMVIQNPRYQVTQFGKPVTLSCSQTLNHNVMYWYQQKSSQAPKLLFHYYDKDFNNEADTPDNFQSRRPNTSFCFLDIRSPGLGDTAMYLCATSRDPTGTYGYTFGSGTRLTVV.

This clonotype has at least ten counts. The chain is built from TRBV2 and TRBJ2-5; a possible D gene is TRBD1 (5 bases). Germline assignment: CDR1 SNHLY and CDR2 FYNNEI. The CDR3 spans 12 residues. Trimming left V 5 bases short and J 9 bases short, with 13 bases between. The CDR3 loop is CASSPLTASQYF. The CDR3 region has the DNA TGTGCCAGCAGTCCCCTGACAGCCTCCCAGTACTTC.

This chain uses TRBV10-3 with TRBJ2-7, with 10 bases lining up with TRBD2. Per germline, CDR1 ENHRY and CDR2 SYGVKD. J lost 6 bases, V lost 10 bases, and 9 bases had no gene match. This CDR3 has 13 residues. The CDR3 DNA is TGTGCCAGCGAAGCTAGCGGGAGAGGCGAGCAGTACTTC. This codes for CASEASGRGEQYF.

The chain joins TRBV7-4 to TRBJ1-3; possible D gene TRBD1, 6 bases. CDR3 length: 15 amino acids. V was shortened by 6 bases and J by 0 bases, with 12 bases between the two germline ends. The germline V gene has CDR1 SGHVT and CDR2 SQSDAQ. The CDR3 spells CASRRTVSSGNTIYF. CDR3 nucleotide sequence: TGTGCCAGCAGACGGACAGTTTCCTCTGGAAACACCATATATTTT.

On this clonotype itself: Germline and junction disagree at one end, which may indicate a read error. In DNA, the CDR3 is TGTGCCAGCAGCACGGACAGCCCCACTGAAGCTCTCTTT. This gives the protein CASSTDSPTEALF. The chain joins TRBV11-2 to TRBJ1-1; possible D gene TRBD1, 6 bases. This CDR3 has 13 residues. The germline gives CDR1 SGHAT, CDR2 FQNNGV.

CDR3: CASSLVWQGGKETQYF. Written as DNA, the CDR3 is TGTGCCAGCAGCTTGGTATGGCAGGGGGGTAAAGAGACCCAGTACTTC. The chain uses TRBV5-4 and TRBJ2-5, with a possible D match to TRBD1 (7 bases). Germline CDR1 and CDR2: SGHNT and YYREEE (reference sequence). The CDR3 loop spans 16 amino acids. The V end was cut by 0 bases, the J end by 3 bases, with 15 bases between.

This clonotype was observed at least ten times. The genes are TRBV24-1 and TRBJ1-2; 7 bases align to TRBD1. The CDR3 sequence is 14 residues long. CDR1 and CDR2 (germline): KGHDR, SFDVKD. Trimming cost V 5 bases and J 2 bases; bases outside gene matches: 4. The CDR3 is CATSAATGNYGYTF. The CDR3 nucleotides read TGTGCCACCAGTGCCGCGACAGGGAACTATGGCTACACCTTC.

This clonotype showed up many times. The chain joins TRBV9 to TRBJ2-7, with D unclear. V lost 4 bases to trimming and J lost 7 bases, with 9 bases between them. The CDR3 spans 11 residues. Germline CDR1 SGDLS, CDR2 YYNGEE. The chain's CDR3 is CASSSAREQYF. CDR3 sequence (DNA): TGTGCCAGCAGCAGCGCACGGGAGCAGTACTTC.

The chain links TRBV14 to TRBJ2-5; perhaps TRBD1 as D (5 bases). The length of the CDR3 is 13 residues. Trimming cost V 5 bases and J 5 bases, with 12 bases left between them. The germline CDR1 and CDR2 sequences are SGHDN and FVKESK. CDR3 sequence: CASSATGSETQYF. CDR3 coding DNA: TGTGCCAGCAGCGCAACAGGTTCGGAGACCCAGTACTTC.

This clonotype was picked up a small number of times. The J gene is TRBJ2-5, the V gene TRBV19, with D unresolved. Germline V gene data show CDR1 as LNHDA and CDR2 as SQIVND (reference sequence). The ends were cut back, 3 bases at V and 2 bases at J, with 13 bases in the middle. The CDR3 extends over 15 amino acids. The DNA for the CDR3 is TGTGCCAGTAGTATTCGCCGAGCCAGTCAAGAGACCCAGTACTTC. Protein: CASSIRRASQETQYF.

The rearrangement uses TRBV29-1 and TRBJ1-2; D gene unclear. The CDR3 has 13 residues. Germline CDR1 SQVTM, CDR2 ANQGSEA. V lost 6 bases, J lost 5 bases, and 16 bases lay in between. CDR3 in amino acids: CSVALGAVYGYTF. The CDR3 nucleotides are TGCAGCGTAGCTCTTGGTGCCGTTTATGGCTACACCTTC. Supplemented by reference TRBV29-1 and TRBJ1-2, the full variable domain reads SAVISQKPSRDICQRGTSLTIQCQVDSQVTMMFWYRQQPGQSLTLIATANQGSEATYESGFVIDKFPISRPNLTFSTLTVSNMSPEDSSIYLCSVALGAVYGYTFGSGTRLTVV.

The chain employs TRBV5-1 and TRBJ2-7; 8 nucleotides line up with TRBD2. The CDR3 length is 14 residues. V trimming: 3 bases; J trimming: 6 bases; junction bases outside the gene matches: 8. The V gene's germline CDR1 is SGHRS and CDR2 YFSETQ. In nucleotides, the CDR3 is TGCGCCAGCAGCTGGAGCGGGAGATCGTCCGAGCAGTACTTC. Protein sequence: CASSWSGRSSEQYF.

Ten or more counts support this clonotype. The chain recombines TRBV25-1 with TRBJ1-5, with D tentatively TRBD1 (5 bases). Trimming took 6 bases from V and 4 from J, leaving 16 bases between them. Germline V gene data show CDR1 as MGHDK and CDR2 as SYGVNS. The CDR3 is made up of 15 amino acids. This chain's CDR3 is CASRPGGIGNQPQHF. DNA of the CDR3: TGTGCCAGCAGACCCGGGGGTATAGGGAATCAGCCCCAGCATTTT.

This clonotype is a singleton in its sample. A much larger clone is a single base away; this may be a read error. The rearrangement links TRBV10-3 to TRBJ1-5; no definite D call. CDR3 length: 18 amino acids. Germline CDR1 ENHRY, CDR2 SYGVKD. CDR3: CAIRILLPDWISSQPQHF. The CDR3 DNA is TGTGCCATCAGAATATTATTGCCTGACTGGATCAGCAGTCAGCCCCAGCATTTT.

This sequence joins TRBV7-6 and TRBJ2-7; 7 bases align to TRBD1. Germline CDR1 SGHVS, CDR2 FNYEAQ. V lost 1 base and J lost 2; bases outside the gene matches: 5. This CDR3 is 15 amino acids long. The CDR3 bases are TGTGCCAGCAGCTTAGAAGGCCAGGGGGCCTACGAGCAGTACTTC. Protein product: CASSLEGQGAYEQYF.

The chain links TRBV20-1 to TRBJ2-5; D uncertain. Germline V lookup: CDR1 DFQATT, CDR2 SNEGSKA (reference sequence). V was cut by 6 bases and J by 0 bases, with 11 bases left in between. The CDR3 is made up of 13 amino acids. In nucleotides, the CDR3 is TGCAGTGCCCGCACCGGAAACCAAGAGACCCAGTACTTC. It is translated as CSARTGNQETQYF.

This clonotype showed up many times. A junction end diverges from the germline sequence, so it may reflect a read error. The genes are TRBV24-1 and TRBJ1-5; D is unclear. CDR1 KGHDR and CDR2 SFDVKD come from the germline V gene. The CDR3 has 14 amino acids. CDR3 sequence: CASSEGGGNQPQHF. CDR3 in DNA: TGTGCCAGCAGTGAAGGTGGGGGCAATCAGCCCCAGCATTTT.

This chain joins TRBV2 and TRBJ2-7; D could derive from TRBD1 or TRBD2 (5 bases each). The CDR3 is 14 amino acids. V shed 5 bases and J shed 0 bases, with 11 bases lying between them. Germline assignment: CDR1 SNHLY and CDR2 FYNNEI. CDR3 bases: TGTGCCAGCAGTTACGGGACCACCTCCTACGAGCAGTACTTC. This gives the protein CASSYGTTSYEQYF. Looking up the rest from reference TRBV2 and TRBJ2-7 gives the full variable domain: EPEVTQTPSHQVTQMGQEVILRCVPISNHLYFYWYRQILGQKVEFLVSFYNNEISEKSEIFDDQFSVERPDGSNFTLKIRSTKLEDSAMYFCASSYGTTSYEQYFGPGTRLTVT.

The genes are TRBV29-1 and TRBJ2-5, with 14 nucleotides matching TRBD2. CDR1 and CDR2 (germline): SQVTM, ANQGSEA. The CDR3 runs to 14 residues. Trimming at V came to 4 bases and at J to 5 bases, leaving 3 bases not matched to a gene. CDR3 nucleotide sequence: TGCAGCGTTGGACTAGCGGGAGGGTTGGAGACCCAGTACTTC. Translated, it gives CSVGLAGGLETQYF.

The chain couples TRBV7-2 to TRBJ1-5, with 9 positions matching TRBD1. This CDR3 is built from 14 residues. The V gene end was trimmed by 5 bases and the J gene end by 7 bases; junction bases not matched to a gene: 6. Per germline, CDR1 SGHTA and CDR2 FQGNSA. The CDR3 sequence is CASSPGTGRQPQHF. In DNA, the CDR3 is TGTGCCAGCAGCCCCGGGACAGGGCGACAGCCCCAGCATTTT. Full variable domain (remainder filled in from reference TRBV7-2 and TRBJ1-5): GAGVSQSPSNKVTEKGKDVELRCDPISGHTALYWYRQSLGQGLEFLIYFQGNSAPDKSGLPSDRFSAERTGGSVSTLTIQRTQQEDSAVYLCASSPGTGRQPQHFGDGTRLSIL.

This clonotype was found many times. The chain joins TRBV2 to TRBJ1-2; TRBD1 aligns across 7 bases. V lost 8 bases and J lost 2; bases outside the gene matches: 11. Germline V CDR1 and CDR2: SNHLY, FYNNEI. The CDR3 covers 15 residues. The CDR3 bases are TGTGCCAGCTCTAGCACAGGGGTCAGGAACTATGGCTACACCTTC. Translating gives CASSSTGVRNYGYTF. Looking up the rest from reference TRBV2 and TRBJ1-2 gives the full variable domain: EPEVTQTPSHQVTQMGQEVILRCVPISNHLYFYWYRQILGQKVEFLVSFYNNEISEKSEIFDDQFSVERPDGSNFTLKIRSTKLEDSAMYFCASSSTGVRNYGYTFGSGTRLTVV.

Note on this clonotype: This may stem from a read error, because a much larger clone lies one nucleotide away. CDR3 loop: CATTRTANTGELFF. CDR3 coding DNA: TGTGCCACCACTCGGACAGCGAACACCGGGGAGCTGTTTTTT. This rearrangement joins TRBV24-1 to TRBJ2-2; D might be TRBD1 (6 bases). The germline V and J ends were trimmed by 8 bases and 0 bases, with 9 bases remaining between them. This CDR3 has 14 amino acids. The germline gives CDR1 KGHDR, CDR2 SFDVKD.

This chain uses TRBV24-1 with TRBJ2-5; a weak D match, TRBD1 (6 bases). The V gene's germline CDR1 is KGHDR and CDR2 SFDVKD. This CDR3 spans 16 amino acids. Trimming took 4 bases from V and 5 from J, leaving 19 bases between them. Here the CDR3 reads CATSETHRVIGETQYF. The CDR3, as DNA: TGTGCCACCAGTGAGACCCACAGGGTGATTGGGGAGACCCAGTACTTC.

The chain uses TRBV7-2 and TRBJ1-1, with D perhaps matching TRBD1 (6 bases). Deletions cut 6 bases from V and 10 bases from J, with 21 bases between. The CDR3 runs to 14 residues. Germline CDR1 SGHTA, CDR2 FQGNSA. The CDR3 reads CASSLLVQGLGAFF. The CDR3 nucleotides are TGTGCCAGCAGTTTACTCGTCCAGGGGTTAGGAGCTTTCTTT.

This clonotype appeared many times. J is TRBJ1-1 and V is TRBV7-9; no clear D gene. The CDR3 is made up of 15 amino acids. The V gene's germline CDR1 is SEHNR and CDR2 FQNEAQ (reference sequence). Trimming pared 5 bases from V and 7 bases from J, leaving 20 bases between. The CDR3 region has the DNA TGTGCCAGCAGCAAACGACTCCGGGAGACAAGTGAAGCTTTCTTT. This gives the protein CASSKRLRETSEAFF.

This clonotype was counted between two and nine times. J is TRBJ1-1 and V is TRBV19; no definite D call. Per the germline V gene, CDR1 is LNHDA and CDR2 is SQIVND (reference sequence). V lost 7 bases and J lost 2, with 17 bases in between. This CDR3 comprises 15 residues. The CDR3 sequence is CASTTWMVSNTEAFF. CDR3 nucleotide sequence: TGTGCCAGTACCACGTGGATGGTGAGTAACACTGAAGCTTTCTTT. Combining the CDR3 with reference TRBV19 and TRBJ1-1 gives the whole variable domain DGGITQSPKYLFRKEGQNVTLSCEQNLNHDAMYWYRQDPGQGLRLIYYSQIVNDFQKGDIAEGYSVSREKKESFPLTVTSAQKNPTAFYLCASTTWMVSNTEAFFGQGTRLTVV.

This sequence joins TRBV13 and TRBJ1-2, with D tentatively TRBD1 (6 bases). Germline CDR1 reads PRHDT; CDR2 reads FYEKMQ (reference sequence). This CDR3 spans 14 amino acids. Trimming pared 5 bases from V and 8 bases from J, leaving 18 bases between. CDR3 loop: CASSPRGGTDGYTF. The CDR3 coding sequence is TGTGCCAGCAGCCCCCGAGGGGGGACGGACGGCTACACCTTC.

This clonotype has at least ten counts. CDR3 DNA sequence: TGTGCCAGCAGTACCGGGACAGCGAATTCACCCCTCCACTTT. Protein sequence: CASSTGTANSPLHF. The chain is built from TRBV6-6 and TRBJ1-6; 7 bases are shared with TRBD1. Looked up from germline, CDR1 is MNHNY and CDR2 is SVGAGI (reference sequence). With 5 bases clipped from V and 7 bases from J, the junction kept 5 bases outside the gene matches. The CDR3 sequence is 14 residues long.

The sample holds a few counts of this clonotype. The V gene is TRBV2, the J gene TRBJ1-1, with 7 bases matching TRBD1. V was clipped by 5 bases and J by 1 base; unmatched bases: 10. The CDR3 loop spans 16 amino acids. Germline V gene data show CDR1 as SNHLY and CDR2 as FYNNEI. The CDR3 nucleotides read TGTGCCAGCAGTATTACAGGGGCCCGGGAGAACACTGAAGCTTTCTTT. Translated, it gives CASSITGARENTEAFF.

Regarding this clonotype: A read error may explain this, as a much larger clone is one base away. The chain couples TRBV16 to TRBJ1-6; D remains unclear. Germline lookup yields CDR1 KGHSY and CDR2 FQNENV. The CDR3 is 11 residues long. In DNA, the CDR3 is TGTGCCAGCAAGCTAAATTCACCCCCCCACTTT. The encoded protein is CASKLNSPPHF.